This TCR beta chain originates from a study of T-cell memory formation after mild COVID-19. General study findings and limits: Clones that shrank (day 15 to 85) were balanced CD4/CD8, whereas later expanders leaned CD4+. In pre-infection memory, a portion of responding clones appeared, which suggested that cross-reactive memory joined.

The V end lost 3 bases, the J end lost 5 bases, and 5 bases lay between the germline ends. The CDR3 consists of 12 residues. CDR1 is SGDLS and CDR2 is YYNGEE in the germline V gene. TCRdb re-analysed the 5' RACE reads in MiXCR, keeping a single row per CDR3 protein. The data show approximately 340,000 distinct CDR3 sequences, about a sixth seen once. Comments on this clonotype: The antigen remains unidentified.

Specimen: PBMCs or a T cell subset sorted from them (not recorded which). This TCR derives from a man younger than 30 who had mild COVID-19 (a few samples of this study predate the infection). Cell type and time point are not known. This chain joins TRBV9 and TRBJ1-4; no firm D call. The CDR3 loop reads CASSAGNEKLFF. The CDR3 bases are TGTGCCAGCAGCGCAGGAAATGAAAAACTGTTTTTT.